These 21 T cell receptor beta chains were all obtained from the same sample, sequenced in a study of cytomegalovirus exposure and HLA in healthy donors. PCR was performed using 60 Vbeta and 13 Jbeta primers. The assay was immunoSEQ multiplex PCR, and TCRdb's table has in-frame clones only and misses some. Here the sample spans around 92,000 clones, under 85% being singletons. The sequencing sample was made of PBMCs. These receptors were collected from a woman between 70 and 85 years old in good health and CMV-seropositive.

The chain joins TRBV10-3 to TRBJ1-5; D uncertain. V was shortened by 4 bases and J by 0 bases, with 10 bases between the two germline ends. There are 15 residues in the CDR3. Per germline, CDR1 ENHRY and CDR2 SYGVKD. The CDR3 loop is CAISAGIFSNQPQHF. Here the CDR3 DNA reads TGTGCCATCAGTGCCGGGATTTTTAGCAATCAGCCCCAGCATTTT.

This chain connects TRBV19 to TRBJ2-7; 12 bases agree with TRBD2. The CDR3 is 14 amino acids. Germline CDR1 is LNHDA and CDR2 is SQIVND (reference sequence). After removal of 7 bases from V and 2 bases from J, the junction contained 3 bases not matched to a gene. CDR3 sequence (DNA): TGTGCCAGTACCGGGACTAGCGGGCCCTACGAGCAGTACTTC. Its translation: CASTGTSGPYEQYF.

The V and J genes are TRBV19 and TRBJ2-5; a weak D match, TRBD2 (6 bases). Germline lookup yields CDR1 LNHDA and CDR2 SQIVND (reference sequence). CDR3 size: 15 residues. V was pared by 8 bases and J by 0 bases, with 16 bases between. CDR3 sequence reads: CASSSRGGYQETQYF. The DNA of the CDR3 is TGTGCCAGTTCCAGCCGAGGAGGGTACCAAGAGACCCAGTACTTC.

V usage is TRBV6-6 and J usage is TRBJ2-3; weak D call: TRBD2 (5 bases). Germline CDR1 and CDR2: MNHNY and SVGAGI (reference sequence). The CDR3 runs to 15 residues. V was pared by 5 bases and J by 6 bases, with 18 bases between. Written as DNA, the CDR3 is TGTGCCAGCAGTGCGGACTCCCATACTTCGGATACGCAGTATTTT. This sequence encodes CASSADSHTSDTQYF.

The chain combines TRBV6-6 with TRBJ2-1; weak D call: TRBD1 (6 bases). Germline loops: CDR1 MNHNY, CDR2 SVGAGI (reference sequence). The germline V and J ends were trimmed by 6 bases and 4 bases, with 7 bases remaining between them. CDR3 length equals 12 residues. The CDR3 DNA sequence: TGTGCCAGCAGACAGGGTTACAATGAGCAGTTCTTC. Its protein product is CASRQGYNEQFF.

The V call is TRBV5-1, the J call TRBJ1-1; 7 bases agree with TRBD1. This CDR3 has 14 residues. V was pared by 1 base and J by 5 bases, with 5 bases of the junction left unmatched. CDR1 is SGHRS, CDR2 YFSETQ, per germline. CDR3 sequence: CASSLHRGGTEAFF. DNA of the CDR3: TGCGCCAGCAGCTTGCACAGGGGTGGGACTGAAGCTTTCTTT.

This chain connects TRBV5-1 to TRBJ2-7, with D perhaps TRBD2 (5 bases). The CDR3 runs to 14 residues. CDR1 and CDR2 (germline): SGHRS, YFSETQ. With 0 bases removed from V and 3 bases from J, the gap between germline ends came to 10 bases. The CDR3 loop is CASSLEPGSYEQYF. The CDR3, as DNA: TGCGCCAGCAGCTTGGAGCCGGGGAGCTACGAGCAGTACTTC.

This chain joins TRBV5-1 and TRBJ1-4; possibly TRBD1 for D (6 bases). Looked up from germline, CDR1 is SGHRS and CDR2 is YFSETQ. CDR3 length: 15 amino acids. Trimming took off 4 bases at V and 4 bases at J, with 14 bases between the two ends. CDR3 nucleotides: TGCGCCAGCAGCCAACCCGGACAGCTTAATGAAAAACTGTTTTTT. Translation gives CASSQPGQLNEKLFF.

This clone was detected a few times. The gene calls are TRBV28 and TRBJ2-5; the D gene is possibly TRBD2 (7 bases). V was pared by 3 bases and J by 5 bases, with 19 bases between. Per the germline V gene, CDR1 is MDHEN and CDR2 is SYDVKM. This CDR3 has 16 residues. The CDR3, as DNA: TGTGCCAGCAGTTTTCTGGGGGCGGGGGATCGGGAGACCCAGTACTTC. Protein product: CASSFLGAGDRETQYF.

V and J are TRBV28 and TRBJ1-2; the D gene is possibly TRBD1 (6 bases). Germline assignment: CDR1 MDHEN and CDR2 SYDVKM. The germline V and J ends were trimmed by 1 base and 7 bases, with 13 bases remaining between them. CDR3 length: 14 residues. The CDR3 sequence: CASSLLGAPGGYTF. The CDR3 nucleotides read TGTGCCAGCAGTTTATTGGGGGCGCCAGGTGGCTACACCTTC.

This clone was seen more than once but under ten times. The chain recombines TRBV2 with TRBJ2-1; 8 bases map to TRBD1. Germline-derived CDR1 and CDR2 are SNHLY and FYNNEI. With V trimmed by 5 bases and J by 4 bases, 4 bases remained unmatched. CDR3 size: 14 residues. CDR3 amino acids: CASSSRQGYNEQFF. Here the CDR3 DNA reads TGTGCCAGCAGTTCGCGACAGGGGTACAATGAGCAGTTCTTC. The full variable domain, with the rest looked up from reference TRBV2 and TRBJ2-1, is EPEVTQTPSHQVTQMGQEVILRCVPISNHLYFYWYRQILGQKVEFLVSFYNNEISEKSEIFDDQFSVERPDGSNFTLKIRSTKLEDSAMYFCASSSRQGYNEQFFGPGTRLTVL.

V usage is TRBV28 and J usage is TRBJ2-7, with 7 nucleotides matching TRBD1. CDR1 is MDHEN, CDR2 SYDVKM, per germline. V shed 3 bases, J shed 3 bases, and the junction held 8 bases outside the gene matches. CDR3 length equals 15 residues. The CDR3 loop is CASSFPFDRDYEQYF. The CDR3 DNA sequence: TGTGCCAGCAGTTTCCCGTTCGACAGGGACTACGAGCAGTACTTC.

The CDR3 reads CASSLEPGGGSIQYF. CDR3 coding DNA: TGTGCCAGCAGCTTAGAACCAGGGGGAGGAAGCATTCAGTACTTC. This chain links TRBV7-3 with TRBJ2-4; D might be TRBD1 (7 bases). The CDR3 has 15 residues. V was pared by 2 bases and J by 9 bases, with 17 bases between. The germline V gene encodes CDR1 SGHTA and CDR2 FQGTGA.

V and J are TRBV27 and TRBJ2-1; perhaps TRBD2 as D (6 bases). Trimming removed 4 bases at V and 0 bases at J, with 10 bases between. This CDR3 comprises 15 residues. CDR1 and CDR2 from the germline V gene are MNHEY and SMNVEV (reference sequence). The DNA of the CDR3 is TGTGCCAGCAGTTGGGGGGTTAGCTCCTACAATGAGCAGTTCTTC. Translating gives CASSWGVSSYNEQFF.

This clone was counted between two and nine times. This rearrangement joins TRBV7-9 to TRBJ2-7; 7 bases map to TRBD1. Germline V gene sequence: CDR1 SEHNR, CDR2 FQNEAQ (reference sequence). V dropped 3 bases and J dropped 9; count of bases not matched to a gene: 11. The CDR3 consists of 14 residues. The CDR3 DNA reads as TGTGCCAGCAGCTTCTTGACAGGGAATGCTCGGCAGTACTTC. Residues: CASSFLTGNARQYF.

This clone occurred a few times. Mismatch with germline at one junction end may stem from a read error. V gene TRBV6-1 combines with J gene TRBJ2-7, with TRBD1 as a possible D gene (5 bases). The CDR3 extends over 14 amino acids. Germline CDR1 is MNHNS and CDR2 is SASEGT. Written as DNA, the CDR3 is TGTGCCAGCAGAGAAGGGGCCTTTTCCTACGAGCAGTACTTC. The encoded protein is CASREGAFSYEQYF.

This clone has just one count. The chain couples TRBV10-3 to TRBJ1-1; D is uncertain. Per germline, CDR1 ENHRY and CDR2 SYGVKD. The CDR3 covers 17 residues. V dropped 8 bases and J dropped 0 bases, with 22 bases sitting between them. In DNA form, the CDR3 reads TGTGCCATCCACCCCTCGGGATCACCCTTCATGAACACTGAAGCTTTCTTT. Its translation: CAIHPSGSPFMNTEAFF.

The rearrangement joins TRBV28 to TRBJ1-3, with unresolved D. Germline CDR1 and CDR2: MDHEN and SYDVKM. The V end was cut by 5 bases, the J end by 0 bases, with 11 bases between. The CDR3 runs 15 residues. The CDR3 protein is CASSPVLSSGNTIYF. The CDR3 region has the DNA TGTGCCAGCAGTCCTGTGCTGAGCTCTGGAAACACCATATATTTT.

The genes are TRBV15 and TRBJ1-6; D unclear. In germline, CDR1 is LNHNV, CDR2 YYDKDF (reference sequence). The CDR3 has 15 amino acids. Trimming removed 8 bases from V and 9 bases from J, with 20 bases in between. CDR3 DNA: TGTGCCACCTCGGAGACTCCCAGTCTTTTTTCACCCCTCCACTTT. Protein sequence: CATSETPSLFSPLHF.

The chain carries TRBV25-1 and TRBJ1-6; the match to TRBD1 covers 9 bases. The CDR3 runs to 15 residues. The junction had 5 bases not matched to a gene; V was cut back by 2 bases and J by 9 bases. Germline V gene data show CDR1 as MGHDK and CDR2 as SYGVNS. CDR3 protein: CASSEGTGFSSPLHF. The DNA for the CDR3 is TGTGCCAGCAGTGAAGGGACAGGGTTTAGTTCACCCCTCCACTTT.

This clone was observed once. The chain carries TRBV5-6 and TRBJ1-1; TRBD1 might be the D (6 bases). The CDR3 length is 13 residues. Germline V gene data show CDR1 as SGHDT and CDR2 as YYEEEE. V was shortened by 2 bases and J by 6 bases, with 11 bases between the two germline ends. The CDR3 protein is CASSFTGTPEAFF. CDR3 DNA sequence: TGTGCCAGCAGCTTTACCGGGACACCTGAAGCTTTCTTT. Supplemented by reference TRBV5-6 and TRBJ1-1, the full variable domain reads DAGVTQSPTHLIKTRGQQVTLRCSPKSGHDTVSWYQQALGQGPQFIFQYYEEEERQRGNFPDRFSGHQFPNYSSELNVNALLLGDSALYLCASSFTGTPEAFFGQGTRLTVV.